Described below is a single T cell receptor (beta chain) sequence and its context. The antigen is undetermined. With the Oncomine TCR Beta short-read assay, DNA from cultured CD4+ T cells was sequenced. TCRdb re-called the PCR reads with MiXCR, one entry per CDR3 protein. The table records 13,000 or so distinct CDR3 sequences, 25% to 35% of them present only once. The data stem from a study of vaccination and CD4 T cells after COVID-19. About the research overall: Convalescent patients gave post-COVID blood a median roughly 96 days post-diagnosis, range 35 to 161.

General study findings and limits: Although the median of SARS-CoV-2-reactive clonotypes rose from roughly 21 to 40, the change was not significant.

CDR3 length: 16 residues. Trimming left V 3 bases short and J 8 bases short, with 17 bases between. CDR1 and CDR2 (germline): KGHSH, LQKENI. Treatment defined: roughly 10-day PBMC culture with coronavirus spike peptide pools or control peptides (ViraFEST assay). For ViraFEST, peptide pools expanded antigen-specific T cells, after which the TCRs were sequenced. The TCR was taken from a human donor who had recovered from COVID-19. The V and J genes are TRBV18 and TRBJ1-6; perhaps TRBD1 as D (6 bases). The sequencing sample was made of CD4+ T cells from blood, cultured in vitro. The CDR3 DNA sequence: TGTGCCAGCTCACCTAATCCTTGGACAGTAGATTCACCCCTCCACTTT. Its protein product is CASSPNPWTVDSPLHF.